The 28 T cell receptor beta chains below were found in one sample sequenced in a study of blood T cell repertoires in COVID-19 (dated by TCRdb to the early 2020s). Library preparation used the immunoSEQ multiplex PCR assay. In its TCRdb copy, this immuneACCESS table keeps in-frame sequences only and misses some clones. Where compared with another copy, unresolved V genes explain less than half of these, and the others have no known cause. This sample is represented by more than 200,000 clones; 85% to 90% of them were singletons. Together, the top ten hold 3.5% to 4.5% of the sample. Sequenced material: peripheral blood. Every receptor here comes from a man aged 50 or older with acute or convalescent COVID-19.

The V and J genes are TRBV5-1 and TRBJ1-3, with D maybe TRBD1 (6 bases). The CDR3 is made up of 15 amino acids. Germline CDR1 and CDR2: SGHRS and YFSETQ. With 5 bases removed from V and 0 bases from J, the gap between germline ends came to 12 bases. This CDR3 is CASRGLGGSGNTIYF. The CDR3 bases are TGCGCCAGCAGAGGGCTAGGGGGCTCTGGAAACACCATATATTTT.

The rearrangement uses TRBV21-1 and TRBJ1-2; TRBD1, as called in the table, went unchecked against the DNA. TRBV21-1 is flagged as a pseudogene. The CDR3 length is 19 residues. The CDR3 reads CASSTKLMVSAQNNYGYTF. The CDR3 coding sequence is TGTGCCAGCAGCACAAAGTTAATGGTCTCGGCACAGAATAACTATGGCTACACCTTC.

This clone is a singleton in its sample. V usage is TRBV6-5 and J usage is TRBJ1-5, with 8 nucleotides matching TRBD1. J was trimmed by 4 bases and V by 6 bases; bases with no gene match: 8. The CDR3 is 15 residues long. Per germline, CDR1 MNHEY and CDR2 SVGAGI. CDR3 residues: CASSRTGGVNQPQHF. Written as DNA, the CDR3 is TGTGCCAGCAGCCGTACAGGGGGGGTGAATCAGCCCCAGCATTTT.

Written as DNA, the CDR3 is TGTGCCAGCTCACCCGGACAGGGAGAGCAGTACTTC. It translates to CASSPGQGEQYF. The chain joins TRBV18 to TRBJ2-7; 8 bases map to TRBD1. The CDR3 has 12 amino acids. Germline CDR1 KGHSH, CDR2 LQKENI. J was trimmed by 7 bases and V by 3 bases; bases with no gene match: 2.

The chain has TRBV15 and TRBJ2-2, with 9 bases matching TRBD1. CDR1 and CDR2 from the germline V gene are LNHNV and YYDKDF (reference sequence). This CDR3 comprises 16 residues. Trimming removed 6 bases from V and 5 bases from J; junction bases left unmatched: 10. CDR3 sequence: CATSEPGQGPTGELFF. The CDR3 nucleotides read TGTGCCACCAGTGAGCCGGGACAGGGACCTACCGGGGAGCTGTTTTTT.

For the CDR3, the DNA is TGTGCCAGCAGCGTAATCCCCGGGGGCACAGATACGCAGTATTTT. This translates into CASSVIPGGTDTQYF. The gene calls are TRBV9 and TRBJ2-3, with D possibly matching TRBD2 (5 bases). Germline CDR1 and CDR2: SGDLS and YYNGEE. Deletions cut 1 base from V and 1 base from J, with 10 bases between. CDR3 length: 15 amino acids. Looking up the rest from reference TRBV9 and TRBJ2-3 gives the full variable domain: DSGVTQTPKHLITATGQRVTLRCSPRSGDLSVYWYQQSLDQGLQFLIQYYNGEERAKGNILERFSAQQFPDLHSELNLSSLELGDSALYFCASSVIPGGTDTQYFGPGTRLTVL.

The rearrangement links TRBV9 to TRBJ1-5, with TRBD1 matching over 11 bases. The CDR3 length is 14 residues. Per the germline V gene, CDR1 is SGDLS and CDR2 is YYNGEE. V trimming: 0 bases; J trimming: 8 bases; junction bases outside the gene matches: 1. The CDR3 DNA sequence: TGTGCCAGCAGCGTAGGGACAGGGGGCGAGCCCCAGCATTTT. Translation gives CASSVGTGGEPQHF.

In nucleotides, the CDR3 is TGTGCCAGCCGGACAGGGTTTCATCCCGGGGAGCTGTTTTTT. It encodes CASRTGFHPGELFF. The chain recombines TRBV11-2 with TRBJ2-2, with TRBD1 matching 8 bases. The CDR3 runs 14 residues. CDR1 SGHAT and CDR2 FQNNGV come from the germline V gene. After removal of 8 bases from V and 6 bases from J, the junction contained 8 bases not matched to a gene.

V is TRBV6-5 and J is TRBJ1-2; D is ambiguous. The ends were cut back, 7 bases at V and 1 base at J, with 10 bases in the middle. Per the germline V gene, CDR1 is MNHEY and CDR2 is SVGAGI. This CDR3 is 13 amino acids long. CDR3 amino acids: CASMARLNYGYTF. CDR3 nucleotide sequence: TGTGCCAGCATGGCACGCCTTAACTATGGCTACACCTTC.

The chain uses TRBV3-1 (or the pseudogene TRBV3-2) and TRBJ1-2; tentative D call: TRBD1 (5 bases). The CDR3 is made up of 16 amino acids. CDR1 and CDR2 from the germline V gene are LGHDT and YNNKEL (reference sequence). Trimming took off 6 bases at V and 8 bases at J, with 25 bases between the two ends. CDR3 protein: CASSSRERDYLGGYTF. The DNA for the CDR3 is TGTGCCAGCAGTTCAAGGGAACGGGACTATCTAGGAGGCTACACCTTC.

This clone has only one observation. The J gene is TRBJ2-2, the V gene TRBV10-1, with D hard to call. The V and J ends lost 5 bases and 6 bases respectively, with 7 bases between them. CDR1 and CDR2 (germline): WNHNN, SYGVQD (reference sequence). This CDR3 contains 12 residues. Here the CDR3 reads CASSYNSGELFF. DNA for the CDR3: TGCGCCAGCAGTTATAATTCCGGGGAGCTGTTTTTT.

The gene calls are TRBV3-1 (or the pseudogene TRBV3-2) and TRBJ2-1, with D possibly being TRBD2 (5 bases). The CDR3 runs to 13 residues. The V end lost 6 bases, the J end lost 9 bases, and 15 bases lay between the germline ends. Germline V lookup: CDR1 LGHDT, CDR2 YNNKEL (reference sequence). The CDR3 nucleotides read TGTGCCAGCAGTCGTCCGACTATAGCTGAGCAGTTCTTC. It is translated as CASSRPTIAEQFF.

The chain combines TRBV23-1 with TRBJ2-4; TRBD1 agrees at 10 bases. TRBV23-1 qualifies as an ORF whose function is uncertain. The CDR3 extends over 17 amino acids. V was clipped by 3 bases and J by 6 bases; unmatched bases: 11. In DNA form, the CDR3 reads TGCGCCAGCAGTCATTCTGAATGTGGGGACAGGGGAAACATTCAGTACTTC. Amino acids: CASSHSECGDRGNIQYF.

This clone was found a few times. The chain recombines TRBV5-1 with TRBJ2-5; TRBD1 might be the D (5 bases). With 4 bases removed from V and 2 bases from J, the gap between germline ends came to 12 bases. This CDR3 contains 14 residues. Germline values: CDR1 SGHRS, CDR2 YFSETQ. CDR3 in amino acids: CASSPTVTQETQYF. As DNA, the CDR3 is TGCGCCAGCAGCCCGACAGTGACGCAAGAGACCCAGTACTTC. The whole variable domain, filled in from reference TRBV5-1 and TRBJ2-5, reads KAGVTQTPRYLIKTRGQQVTLSCSPISGHRSVSWYQQTPGQGLQFLFEYFSETQRNKGNFPGRFSGRQFSNSRSEMNVSTLELGDSALYLCASSPTVTQETQYFGPGTRLLVL.

The V and J genes are TRBV3-1 (or the pseudogene TRBV3-2) and TRBJ1-1; possibly TRBD1 for D (6 bases). V was trimmed by 4 bases and J by 4 bases, leaving 16 bases between them. Germline loops: CDR1 LGHDT, CDR2 YNNKEL (reference sequence). The CDR3 extends over 15 amino acids. Here the CDR3 reads CASSPSGAGVTEAFF. In DNA form, the CDR3 reads TGTGCCAGCAGCCCCAGTGGGGCAGGGGTCACTGAAGCTTTCTTT.

The chain uses TRBV4-1 and TRBJ2-2, with 7 nucleotides matching TRBD1. Germline lookup yields CDR1 MGHRA and CDR2 YSYEKL. This CDR3 contains 17 residues. J gave up 1 base and V 6 bases, and 11 bases lay outside the gene matches. CDR3 amino acids: CASRGDRAGLNTGELFF. The DNA for the CDR3 is TGCGCCAGCAGAGGCGACAGGGCCGGATTGAACACCGGGGAGCTGTTTTTT.

The chain uses TRBV10-3 and TRBJ1-2; D not certain. Germline values: CDR1 ENHRY, CDR2 SYGVKD. CDR3 length: 14 residues. Trimming removed 0 bases from V and 1 base from J, with 6 bases in between. The CDR3, as DNA: TGTGCCATCAGTGAGTCGGAGAATAACTATGGCTACACCTTC. Amino acid sequence: CAISESENNYGYTF.

The chain has TRBV7-8 and TRBJ1-6, with TRBD1 identical over 9 bases. CDR3 length equals 16 residues. V lost 1 base to trimming and J lost 9 bases; unmatched junction nucleotides: 7. Germline-derived CDR1 and CDR2 are SGHVS and FQNEAQ. The DNA of the CDR3 is TGTGCCAGCAGCTTAGTGGACAGGGGAGTGACTTCACCCCTCCACTTT. Protein: CASSLVDRGVTSPLHF.

V gene TRBV2 combines with J gene TRBJ2-5, with TRBD1 as a possible D gene (6 bases). The V end was cut by 6 bases, the J end by 11 bases, with 22 bases between. The CDR3 consists of 14 residues. The germline CDR1 and CDR2 sequences are SNHLY and FYNNEI. CDR3 DNA: TGTGCCAGCAGCGACCCAGGGGCCTGGTACCCTCAGTACTTC. Its protein is CASSDPGAWYPQYF.

The V call is TRBV5-1, the J call TRBJ2-7, with D possibly TRBD2 on 6 matching bases. Germline CDR1 is SGHRS and CDR2 is YFSETQ. Trimming shortened V by 5 bases and J by 2 bases, and 17 bases separated the two germline ends. The CDR3 has 15 residues. The CDR3: CASSGTGVDTYEQYF. Here the CDR3 DNA reads TGCGCCAGCAGTGGGACGGGAGTGGACACCTACGAGCAGTACTTC.

The rearrangement links TRBV21-1 to TRBJ1-5; the table gives TRBD1 as D, unverified against the DNA. TRBV21-1 is a recognized pseudogene. The CDR3 consists of 16 residues. Here the CDR3 reads CASSRTGTKDGQPQHF. In nucleotides, the CDR3 is TGTGCCAGCAGCAGAACCGGGACAAAGGACGGTCAGCCCCAGCATTTT.

The chain has TRBV19 and TRBJ1-5; D ambiguous. There are 15 residues in the CDR3. The ends were cut back, 4 bases at V and 0 bases at J, with 10 bases in the middle. From germline, CDR1 is LNHDA and CDR2 SQIVND (reference sequence). The CDR3 region is CASSSSGYSNQPQHF. DNA of the CDR3: TGTGCCAGTAGTAGCTCGGGATATAGCAATCAGCCCCAGCATTTT.

The chain uses TRBV21-1 and TRBJ1-2; the table's D gene call, TRBD1, was not cross checked with the DNA. TRBV21-1 is given as a pseudogene. This CDR3 region has 14 residues. This chain's CDR3 is CASSSPKIIYGYTF. The CDR3 DNA sequence: TGTGCCAGCAGCTCCCCCAAAATCATCTATGGCTACACCTTC.

The V and J genes are TRBV25-1 and TRBJ1-2; the D gene is possibly TRBD1 (5 bases). Per the germline V gene, CDR1 is MGHDK and CDR2 is SYGVNS. The CDR3 contains 16 residues. Deletions cut 7 bases from V and 3 bases from J, with 21 bases between. The CDR3 DNA sequence: TGTGCCAGCACTAGCGGGGGAAGCGCTAATTACTATGGCTACACCTTC. Translating gives CASTSGGSANYYGYTF.

The chain uses TRBV9 and TRBJ2-3, with D possibly matching TRBD2 (5 bases). CDR1 SGDLS and CDR2 YYNGEE come from the germline V gene. V lost 0 bases and J lost 2, with 7 bases in between. The CDR3 runs to 14 residues. DNA of the CDR3: TGTGCCAGCAGCGTAGGGCTAGCCACAGATACGCAGTATTTT. This translates into CASSVGLATDTQYF.

V is TRBV19 and J is TRBJ1-5; D remains unclear. The CDR3 extends over 16 amino acids. V lost 3 bases, J lost 2 bases, and 14 bases lay in between. The V gene's germline CDR1 is LNHDA and CDR2 SQIVND (reference sequence). The CDR3, as DNA: TGTGCCAGTAGTATCGGTCCGCCCCGGGGCAATCAGCCCCAGCATTTT. Translation gives CASSIGPPRGNQPQHF.

The V and J genes are TRBV9 and TRBJ2-3; 9 nucleotides line up with TRBD2. Germline lookup yields CDR1 SGDLS and CDR2 YYNGEE. The junction had 7 bases not matched to a gene; V was cut back by 2 bases and J by 6 bases. The CDR3 spans 15 residues. CDR3 residues: CASSVSGGHSDTQYF. The CDR3 DNA sequence: TGTGCCAGCAGCGTTAGCGGGGGACATTCGGATACGCAGTATTTT.

There are a few counts of this clone. The gene calls are TRBV3-1 (or the pseudogene TRBV3-2) and TRBJ2-4; D perhaps matches TRBD2 (5 bases). Germline-derived CDR1 and CDR2 are LGHDT and YNNKEL (reference sequence). The V end lost 4 bases, the J end lost 0 bases, and 10 bases lay between the germline ends. This CDR3 is 15 amino acids long. CDR3 region: CASSPPGLAKNIQYF. CDR3 nucleotides: TGTGCCAGCAGCCCCCCGGGGTTAGCCAAAAACATTCAGTACTTC.